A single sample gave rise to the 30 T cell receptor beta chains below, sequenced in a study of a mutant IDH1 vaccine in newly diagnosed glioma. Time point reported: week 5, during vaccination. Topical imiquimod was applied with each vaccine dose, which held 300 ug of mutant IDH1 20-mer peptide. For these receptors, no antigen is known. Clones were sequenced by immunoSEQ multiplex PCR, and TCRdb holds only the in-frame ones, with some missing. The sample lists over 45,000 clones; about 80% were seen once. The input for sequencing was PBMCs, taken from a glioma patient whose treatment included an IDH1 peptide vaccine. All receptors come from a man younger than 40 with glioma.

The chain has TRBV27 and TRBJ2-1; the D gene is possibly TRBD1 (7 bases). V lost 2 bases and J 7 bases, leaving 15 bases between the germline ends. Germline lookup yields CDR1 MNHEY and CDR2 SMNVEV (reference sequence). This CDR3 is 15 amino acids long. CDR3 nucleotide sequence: TGTGCCAGCAGTTTAAATATTCAGGGGGGTAATGAGCAGTTCTTC. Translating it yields CASSLNIQGGNEQFF.

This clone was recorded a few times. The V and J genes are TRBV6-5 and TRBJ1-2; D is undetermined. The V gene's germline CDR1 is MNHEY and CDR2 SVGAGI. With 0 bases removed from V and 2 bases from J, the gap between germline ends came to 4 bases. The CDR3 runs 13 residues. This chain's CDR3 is CASSYSGNYGYTF. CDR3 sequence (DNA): TGTGCCAGCAGTTACTCAGGGAACTATGGCTACACCTTC.

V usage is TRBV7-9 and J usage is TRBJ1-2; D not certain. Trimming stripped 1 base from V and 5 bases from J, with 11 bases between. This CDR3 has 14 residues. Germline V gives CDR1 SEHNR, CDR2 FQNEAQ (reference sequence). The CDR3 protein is CASSLGGREYGYTF. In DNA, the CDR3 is TGTGCCAGCAGCTTAGGGGGTAGGGAGTATGGCTACACCTTC.

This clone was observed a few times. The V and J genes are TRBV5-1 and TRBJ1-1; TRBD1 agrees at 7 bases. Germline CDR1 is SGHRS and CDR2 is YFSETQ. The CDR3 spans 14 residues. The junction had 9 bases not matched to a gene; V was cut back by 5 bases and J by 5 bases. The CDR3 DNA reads TGCGCCAGCAGGGCAGGGGGGAAGGGAACTGAAGCTTTCTTT. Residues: CASRAGGKGTEAFF.

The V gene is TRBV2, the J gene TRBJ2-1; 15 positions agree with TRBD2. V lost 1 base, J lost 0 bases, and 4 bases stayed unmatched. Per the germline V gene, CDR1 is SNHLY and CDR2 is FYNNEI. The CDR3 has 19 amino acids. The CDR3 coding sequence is TGTGCCAGCAGTGAAGGGACTAGCGGGGGGGACAGCTCCTACAATGAGCAGTTCTTC. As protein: CASSEGTSGGDSSYNEQFF.

CDR3 DNA: TGTGCCAGCAGTGAACAGGGTTTTGAGACTGAAGCTTTCTTT. Translating gives CASSEQGFETEAFF. The chain joins TRBV6-4 to TRBJ1-1, with D perhaps matching TRBD1 (6 bases). The germline V gene has CDR1 MRHNA and CDR2 SNTAGT. The CDR3 consists of 14 residues. Trimming took off 3 bases at V and 5 bases at J, with 13 bases between the two ends.

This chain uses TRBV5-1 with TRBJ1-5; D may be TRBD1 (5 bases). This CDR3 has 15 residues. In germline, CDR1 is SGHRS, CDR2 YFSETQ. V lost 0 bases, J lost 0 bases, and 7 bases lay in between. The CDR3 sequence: CASSLGQRSNQPQHF. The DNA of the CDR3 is TGCGCCAGCAGCTTGGGACAGCGTAGCAATCAGCCCCAGCATTTT.

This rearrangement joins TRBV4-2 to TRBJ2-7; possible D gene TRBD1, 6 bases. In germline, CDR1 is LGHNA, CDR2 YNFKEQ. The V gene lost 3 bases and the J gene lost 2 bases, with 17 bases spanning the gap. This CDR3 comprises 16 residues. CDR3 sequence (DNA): TGTGCCAGCAGCCACCTGGGGGCAGCTACTCCCTACGAGCAGTACTTC. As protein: CASSHLGAATPYEQYF.

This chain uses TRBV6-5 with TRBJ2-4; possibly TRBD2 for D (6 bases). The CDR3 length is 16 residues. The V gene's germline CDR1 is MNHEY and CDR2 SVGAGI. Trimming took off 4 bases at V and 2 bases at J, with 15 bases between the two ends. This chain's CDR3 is CASSFVGGGSKNIQYF. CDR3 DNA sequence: TGTGCCAGCAGTTTTGTCGGTGGGGGGTCCAAAAACATTCAGTACTTC.

CDR3 sequence reads: CASRQGGHGYTF. The CDR3, as DNA: TGTGCCAGCAGGCAAGGGGGCCATGGCTACACCTTC. V is TRBV5-5 and J is TRBJ1-2, with 7 positions matching TRBD1. The V gene end was trimmed by 5 bases and the J gene end by 6 bases; junction bases not matched to a gene: 4. The V gene's germline CDR1 is SGHKS and CDR2 YYEKEE (reference sequence). The CDR3 runs to 12 residues.

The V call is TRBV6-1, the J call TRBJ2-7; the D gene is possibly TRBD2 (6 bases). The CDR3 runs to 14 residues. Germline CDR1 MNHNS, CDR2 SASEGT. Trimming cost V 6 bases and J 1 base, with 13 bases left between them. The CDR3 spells CASSGGESSYEQYF. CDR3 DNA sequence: TGTGCCAGCAGCGGGGGAGAGTCGTCCTACGAGCAGTACTTC.

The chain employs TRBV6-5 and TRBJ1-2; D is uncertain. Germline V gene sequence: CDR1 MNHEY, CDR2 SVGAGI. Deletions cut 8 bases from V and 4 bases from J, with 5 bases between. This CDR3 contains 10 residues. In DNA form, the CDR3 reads TGTGCCAGCCAGTCCTATGGCTACACCTTC. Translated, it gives CASQSYGYTF.

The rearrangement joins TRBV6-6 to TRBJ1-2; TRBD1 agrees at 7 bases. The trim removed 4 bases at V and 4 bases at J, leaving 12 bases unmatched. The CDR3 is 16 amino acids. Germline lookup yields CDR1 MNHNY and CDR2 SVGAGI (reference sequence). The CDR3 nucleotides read TGTGCCAGCAGTTCCCTCGGACAGGCCCCCGTCTATGGCTACACCTTC. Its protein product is CASSSLGQAPVYGYTF.

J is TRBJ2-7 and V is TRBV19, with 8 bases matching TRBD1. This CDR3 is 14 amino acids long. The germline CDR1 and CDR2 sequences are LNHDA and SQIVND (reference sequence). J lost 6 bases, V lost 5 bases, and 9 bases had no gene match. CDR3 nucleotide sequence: TGTGCCAGTAGTCCTGGACAGGGATTGGGCGAGCAGTACTTC. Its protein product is CASSPGQGLGEQYF. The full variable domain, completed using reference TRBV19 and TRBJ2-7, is DGGITQSPKYLFRKEGQNVTLSCEQNLNHDAMYWYRQDPGQGLRLIYYSQIVNDFQKGDIAEGYSVSREKKESFPLTVTSAQKNPTAFYLCASSPGQGLGEQYFGPGTRLTVT.

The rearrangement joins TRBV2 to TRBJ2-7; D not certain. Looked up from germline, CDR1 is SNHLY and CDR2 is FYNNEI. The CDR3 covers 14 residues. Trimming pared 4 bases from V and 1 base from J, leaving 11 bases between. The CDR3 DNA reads TGTGCCAGCAGTGGGGCGGTACCTTCCTACGAGCAGTACTTC. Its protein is CASSGAVPSYEQYF.

CDR3 nucleotides: TGTGCCTGGAACATCGACAGGACAAGCACAGATACGCAGTATTTT. Protein sequence: CAWNIDRTSTDTQYF. The chain recombines TRBV30 with TRBJ2-3; D is perhaps TRBD1 (6 bases). Germline assignment: CDR1 GTSNPN and CDR2 SVGIG (reference sequence). V dropped 4 bases and J dropped 0 bases, with 14 bases sitting between them. This CDR3 region has 15 residues. The whole variable domain, remainder taken from reference TRBV30 and TRBJ2-3, is SQTIHQWPATLVQPVGSPLSLECTVEGTSNPNLYWYRQAAGRGLQLLFYSVGIGQISSEVPQNLSASRPQDRQFILSSKKLLLSDSGFYLCAWNIDRTSTDTQYFGPGTRLTVL.

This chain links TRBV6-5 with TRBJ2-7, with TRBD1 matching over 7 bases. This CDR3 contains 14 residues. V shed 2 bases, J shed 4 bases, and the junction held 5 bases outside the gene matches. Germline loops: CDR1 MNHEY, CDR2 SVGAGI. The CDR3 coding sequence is TGTGCCAGCAGTTACCGCGACAGGGTTTACGAGCAGTACTTC. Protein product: CASSYRDRVYEQYF.

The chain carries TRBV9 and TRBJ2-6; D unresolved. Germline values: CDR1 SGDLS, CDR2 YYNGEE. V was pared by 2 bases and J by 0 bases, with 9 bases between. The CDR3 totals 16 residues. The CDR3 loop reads CASSVALGSGANVLTF. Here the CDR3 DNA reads TGTGCCAGCAGCGTTGCTCTGGGCTCTGGGGCCAACGTCCTGACTTTC.

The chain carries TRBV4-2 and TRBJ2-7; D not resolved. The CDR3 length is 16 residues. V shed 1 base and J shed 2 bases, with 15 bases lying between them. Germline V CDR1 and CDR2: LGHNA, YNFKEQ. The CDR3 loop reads CASSQVSGGTPYEQYF. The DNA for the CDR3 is TGTGCCAGCAGCCAAGTGTCAGGCGGTACCCCCTACGAGCAGTACTTC.

The DNA for the CDR3 is TGCGCCAGCAGTGCGATGGGACTAGCGCCCTACAATGAGCAGTTCTTC. Its protein is CASSAMGLAPYNEQFF. This chain joins TRBV10-2 and TRBJ2-1; 10 bases match TRBD2. Germline CDR1 is WSHSY and CDR2 is SAAADI. The ends lost 4 bases at V and 2 bases at J; junction bases unmatched: 5. CDR3 length: 16 amino acids.

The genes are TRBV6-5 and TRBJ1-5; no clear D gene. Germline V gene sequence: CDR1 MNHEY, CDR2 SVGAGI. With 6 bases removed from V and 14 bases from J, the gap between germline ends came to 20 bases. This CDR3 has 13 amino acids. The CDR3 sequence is CASSAPPADDEHF. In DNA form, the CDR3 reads TGTGCCAGCAGCGCCCCCCCGGCGGATGATGAGCATTTT.

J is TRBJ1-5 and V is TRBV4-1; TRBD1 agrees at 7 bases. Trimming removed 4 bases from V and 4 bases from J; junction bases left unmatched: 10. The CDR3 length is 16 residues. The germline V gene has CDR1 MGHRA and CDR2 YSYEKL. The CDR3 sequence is CASSPTPGQTNQPQHF. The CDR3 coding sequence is TGCGCCAGCAGCCCCACCCCGGGACAGACTAATCAGCCCCAGCATTTT.

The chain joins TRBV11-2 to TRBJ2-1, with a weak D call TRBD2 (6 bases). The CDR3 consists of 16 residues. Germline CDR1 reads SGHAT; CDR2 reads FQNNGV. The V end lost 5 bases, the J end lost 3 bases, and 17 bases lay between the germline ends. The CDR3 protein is CASSLRRLGYYNEQFF. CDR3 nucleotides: TGTGCCAGCAGCCTCCGAAGACTAGGGTACTACAATGAGCAGTTCTTC.

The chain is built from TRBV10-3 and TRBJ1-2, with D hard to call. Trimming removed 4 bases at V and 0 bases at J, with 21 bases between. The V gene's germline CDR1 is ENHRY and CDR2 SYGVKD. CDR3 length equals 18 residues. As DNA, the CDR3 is TGTGCCATCAGTGGAAAAAGGGTCGAGACCAAAGCTAACTATGGCTACACCTTC. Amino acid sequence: CAISGKRVETKANYGYTF.

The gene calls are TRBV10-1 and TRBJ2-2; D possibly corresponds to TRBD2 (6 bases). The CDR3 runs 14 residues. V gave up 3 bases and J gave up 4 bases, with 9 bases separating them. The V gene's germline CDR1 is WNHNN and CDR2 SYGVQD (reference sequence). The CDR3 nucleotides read TGCGCCAGCAGTGAAGTAGCGGCCACCGGGGAGCTGTTTTTT. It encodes CASSEVAATGELFF.

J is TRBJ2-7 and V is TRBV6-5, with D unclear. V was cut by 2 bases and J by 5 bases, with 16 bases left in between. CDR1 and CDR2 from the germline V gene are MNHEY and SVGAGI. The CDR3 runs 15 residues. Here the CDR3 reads CASSYTAEGSDEQYF. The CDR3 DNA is TGTGCCAGCAGTTACACGGCTGAAGGGTCGGACGAGCAGTACTTC.

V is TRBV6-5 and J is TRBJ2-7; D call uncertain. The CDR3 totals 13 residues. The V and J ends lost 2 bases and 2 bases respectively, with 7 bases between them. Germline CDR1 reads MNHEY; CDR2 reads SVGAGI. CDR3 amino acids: CASSYRTAYEQYF. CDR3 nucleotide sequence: TGTGCCAGCAGTTACCGGACGGCCTACGAGCAGTACTTC.

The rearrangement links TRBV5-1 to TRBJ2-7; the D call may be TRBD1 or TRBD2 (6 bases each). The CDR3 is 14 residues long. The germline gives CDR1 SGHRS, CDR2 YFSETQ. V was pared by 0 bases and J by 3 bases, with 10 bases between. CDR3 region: CASSLEGGNYEQYF. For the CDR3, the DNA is TGCGCCAGCAGCTTGGAAGGGGGGAACTACGAGCAGTACTTC.

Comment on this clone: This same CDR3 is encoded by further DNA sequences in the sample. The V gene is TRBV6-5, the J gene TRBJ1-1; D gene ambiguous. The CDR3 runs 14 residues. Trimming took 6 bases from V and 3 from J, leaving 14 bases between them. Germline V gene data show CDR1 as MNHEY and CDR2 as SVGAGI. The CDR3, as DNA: TGTGCCAGCAGCTACGTGGGCAGTTACACTGAAGCTTTCTTT. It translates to CASSYVGSYTEAFF.

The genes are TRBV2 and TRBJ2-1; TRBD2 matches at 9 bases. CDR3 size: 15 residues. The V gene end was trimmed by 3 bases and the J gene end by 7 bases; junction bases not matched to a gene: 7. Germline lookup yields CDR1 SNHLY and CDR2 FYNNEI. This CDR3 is CASSDPAGGKNEQFF. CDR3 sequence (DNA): TGTGCCAGCAGTGACCCAGCGGGGGGTAAGAATGAGCAGTTCTTC.